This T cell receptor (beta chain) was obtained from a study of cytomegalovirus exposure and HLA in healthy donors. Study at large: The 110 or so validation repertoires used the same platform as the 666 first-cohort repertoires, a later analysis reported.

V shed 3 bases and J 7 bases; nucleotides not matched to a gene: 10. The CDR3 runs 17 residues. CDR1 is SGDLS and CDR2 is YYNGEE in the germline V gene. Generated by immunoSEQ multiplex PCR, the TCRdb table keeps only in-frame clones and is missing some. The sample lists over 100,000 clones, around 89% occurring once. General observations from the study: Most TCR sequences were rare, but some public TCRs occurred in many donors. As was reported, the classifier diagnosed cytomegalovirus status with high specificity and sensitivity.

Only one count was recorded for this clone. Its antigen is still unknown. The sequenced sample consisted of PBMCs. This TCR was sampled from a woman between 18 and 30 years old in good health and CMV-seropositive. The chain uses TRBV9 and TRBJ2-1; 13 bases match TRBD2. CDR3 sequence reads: CASSAGTSGTSANEQFF. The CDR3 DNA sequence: TGTGCCAGCAGCGCAGGGACTAGCGGGACTTCAGCTAATGAGCAGTTCTTC.